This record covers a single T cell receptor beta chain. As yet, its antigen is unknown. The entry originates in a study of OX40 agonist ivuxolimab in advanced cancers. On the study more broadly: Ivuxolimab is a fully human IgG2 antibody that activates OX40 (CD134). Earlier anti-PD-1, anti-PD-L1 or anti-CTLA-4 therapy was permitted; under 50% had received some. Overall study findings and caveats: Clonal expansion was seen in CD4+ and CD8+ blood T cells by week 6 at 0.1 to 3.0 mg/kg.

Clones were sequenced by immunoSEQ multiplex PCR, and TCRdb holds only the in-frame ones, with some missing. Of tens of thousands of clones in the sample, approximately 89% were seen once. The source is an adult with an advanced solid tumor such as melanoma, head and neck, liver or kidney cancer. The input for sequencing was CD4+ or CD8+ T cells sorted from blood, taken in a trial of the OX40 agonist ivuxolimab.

CDR3: CASSDRVENEQYF. The CDR3 region has the DNA TGTGCCAGCAGTGACAGGGTGGAAAACGAGCAGTACTTC. The genes are TRBV6-1 and TRBJ2-7; D may be TRBD1 (5 bases). Germline values: CDR1 MNHNS, CDR2 SASEGT. The CDR3 totals 13 residues. Trimming took off 3 bases at V and 5 bases at J, with 11 bases between the two ends.